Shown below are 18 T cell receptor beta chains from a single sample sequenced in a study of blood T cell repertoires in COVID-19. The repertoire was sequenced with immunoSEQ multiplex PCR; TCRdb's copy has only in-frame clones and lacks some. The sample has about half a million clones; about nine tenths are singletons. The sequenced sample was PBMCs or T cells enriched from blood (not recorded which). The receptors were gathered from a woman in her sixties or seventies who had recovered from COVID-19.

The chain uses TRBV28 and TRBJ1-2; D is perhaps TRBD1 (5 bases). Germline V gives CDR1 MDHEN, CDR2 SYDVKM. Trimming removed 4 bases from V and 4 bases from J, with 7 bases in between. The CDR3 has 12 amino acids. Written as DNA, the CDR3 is TGTGCCAGCAGTTACGGGGGCTATGGCTACACCTTC. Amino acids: CASSYGGYGYTF.

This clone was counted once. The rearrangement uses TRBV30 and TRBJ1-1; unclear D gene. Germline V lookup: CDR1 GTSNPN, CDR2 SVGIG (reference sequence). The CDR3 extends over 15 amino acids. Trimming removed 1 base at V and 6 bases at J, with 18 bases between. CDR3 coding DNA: TGTGCCTGGAGTGCTTATCCTGGGGTCGGGGCTGAAGCTTTCTTT. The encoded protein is CAWSAYPGVGAEAFF.

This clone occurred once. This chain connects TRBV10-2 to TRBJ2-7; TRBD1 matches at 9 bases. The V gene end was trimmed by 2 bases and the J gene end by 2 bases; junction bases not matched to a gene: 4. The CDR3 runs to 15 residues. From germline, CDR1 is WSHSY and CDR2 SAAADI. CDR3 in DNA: TGCGCCAGCAGTGAGCCCCGACAGGGGGCCTACGAGCAGTACTTC. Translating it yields CASSEPRQGAYEQYF.

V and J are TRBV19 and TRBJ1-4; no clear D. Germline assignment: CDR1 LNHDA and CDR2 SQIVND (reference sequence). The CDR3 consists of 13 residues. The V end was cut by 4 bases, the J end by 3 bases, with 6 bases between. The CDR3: CASSNSPNEKLFF. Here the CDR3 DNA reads TGTGCCAGTAGTAACAGCCCTAATGAAAAACTGTTTTTT. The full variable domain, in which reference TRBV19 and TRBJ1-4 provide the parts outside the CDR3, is DGGITQSPKYLFRKEGQNVTLSCEQNLNHDAMYWYRQDPGQGLRLIYYSQIVNDFQKGDIAEGYSVSREKKESFPLTVTSAQKNPTAFYLCASSNSPNEKLFFGSGTQLSVL.

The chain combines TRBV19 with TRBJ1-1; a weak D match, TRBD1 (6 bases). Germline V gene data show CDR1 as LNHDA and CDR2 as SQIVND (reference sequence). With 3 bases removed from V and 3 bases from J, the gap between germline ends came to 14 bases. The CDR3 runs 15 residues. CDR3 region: CASSIYRDPDTEAFF. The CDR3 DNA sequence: TGTGCCAGTAGTATCTACAGGGATCCGGACACTGAAGCTTTCTTT.

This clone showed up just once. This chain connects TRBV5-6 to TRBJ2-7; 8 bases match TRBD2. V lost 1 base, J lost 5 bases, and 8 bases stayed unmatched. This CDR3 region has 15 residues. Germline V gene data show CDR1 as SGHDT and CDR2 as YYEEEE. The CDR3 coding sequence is TGTGCCAGCAGCTTGATCCAGCGGGGGAAGGACGAGCAGTACGTC. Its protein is CASSLIQRGKDEQYV.

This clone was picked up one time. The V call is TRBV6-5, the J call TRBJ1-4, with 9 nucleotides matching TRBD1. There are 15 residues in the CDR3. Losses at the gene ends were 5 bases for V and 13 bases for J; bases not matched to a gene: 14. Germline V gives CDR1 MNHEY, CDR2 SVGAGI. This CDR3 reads CASSHDRGVMKSLFF. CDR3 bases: TGTGCCAGCAGTCACGACAGGGGGGTAATGAAATCACTGTTTTTT.

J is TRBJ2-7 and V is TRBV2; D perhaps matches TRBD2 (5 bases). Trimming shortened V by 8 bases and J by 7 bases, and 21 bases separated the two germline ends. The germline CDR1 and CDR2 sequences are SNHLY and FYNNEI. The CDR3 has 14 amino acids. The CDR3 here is CASGERTGSGEQYF. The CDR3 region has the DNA TGTGCCAGCGGGGAACGGACTGGATCGGGGGAGCAGTACTTC. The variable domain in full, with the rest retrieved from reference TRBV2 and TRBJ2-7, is EPEVTQTPSHQVTQMGQEVILRCVPISNHLYFYWYRQILGQKVEFLVSFYNNEISEKSEIFDDQFSVERPDGSNFTLKIRSTKLEDSAMYFCASGERTGSGEQYFGPGTRLTVT.

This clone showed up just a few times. The CDR3 sequence is CASSGQAISGNTIYF. The CDR3 nucleotides read TGTGCCAGCAGTGGACAGGCAATCTCTGGAAACACCATATATTTT. This sequence joins TRBV2 and TRBJ1-3; TRBD1 might be the D (6 bases). Germline loops: CDR1 SNHLY, CDR2 FYNNEI. The CDR3 loop spans 15 amino acids. Trimming took off 4 bases at V and 0 bases at J, with 10 bases between the two ends.

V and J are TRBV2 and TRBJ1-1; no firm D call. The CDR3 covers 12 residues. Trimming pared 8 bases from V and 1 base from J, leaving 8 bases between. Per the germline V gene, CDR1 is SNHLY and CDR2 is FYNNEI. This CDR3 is CASGRGNTEAFF. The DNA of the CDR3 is TGTGCCAGCGGGCGGGGGAACACTGAAGCTTTCTTT.

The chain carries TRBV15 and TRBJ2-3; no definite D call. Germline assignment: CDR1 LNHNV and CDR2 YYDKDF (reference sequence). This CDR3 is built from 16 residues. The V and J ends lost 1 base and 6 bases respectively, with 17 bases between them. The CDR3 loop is CATSRGGGLGVDTQYF. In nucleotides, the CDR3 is TGTGCCACCAGCAGAGGAGGCGGCCTCGGTGTCGATACGCAGTATTTT.

CDR3 in DNA: TGTGCCAGCAGTATCTCTGTGAACACTGAAGCTTTCTTT. Amino acid sequence: CASSISVNTEAFF. This chain links TRBV27 with TRBJ1-1, with D uncertain. Germline CDR1 reads MNHEY; CDR2 reads SMNVEV (reference sequence). V lost 5 bases to trimming and J lost 0 bases, with 7 bases between them. The CDR3 sequence is 13 residues long.

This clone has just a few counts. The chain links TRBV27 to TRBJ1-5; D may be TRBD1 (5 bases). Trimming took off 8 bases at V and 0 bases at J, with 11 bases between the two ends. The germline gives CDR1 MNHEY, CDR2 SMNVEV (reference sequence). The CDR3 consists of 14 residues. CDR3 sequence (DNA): TGTGCCAGCGCGGGGGGAGATAGCAATCAGCCCCAGCATTTT. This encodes CASAGGDSNQPQHF.

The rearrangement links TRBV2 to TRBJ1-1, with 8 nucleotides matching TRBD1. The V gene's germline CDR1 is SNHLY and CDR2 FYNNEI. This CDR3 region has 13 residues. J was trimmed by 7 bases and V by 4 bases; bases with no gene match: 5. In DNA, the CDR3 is TGTGCCAGCAGTGCGGCCGGGACAGGTGAAGCTTTCTTT. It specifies CASSAAGTGEAFF.

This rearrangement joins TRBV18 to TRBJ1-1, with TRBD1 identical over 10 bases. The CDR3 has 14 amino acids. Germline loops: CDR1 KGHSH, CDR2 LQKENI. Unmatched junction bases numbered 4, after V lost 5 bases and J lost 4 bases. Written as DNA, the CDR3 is TGTGCCAGCTCAACTGGACAGGGGGTCACTGAAGCTTTCTTT. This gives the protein CASSTGQGVTEAFF.

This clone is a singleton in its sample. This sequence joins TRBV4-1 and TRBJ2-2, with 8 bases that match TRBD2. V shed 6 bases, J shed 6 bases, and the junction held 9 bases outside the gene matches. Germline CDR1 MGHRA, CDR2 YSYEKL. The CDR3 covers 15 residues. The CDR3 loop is CASSYGLAGPGELFF. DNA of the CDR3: TGCGCCAGCAGTTACGGACTAGCCGGGCCCGGGGAGCTGTTTTTT.

The CDR3 region has the DNA TGTGCCAGTAGTGAGGGACAGGGGAGGTTGGGCTATGGCTACACCTTC. It translates to CASSEGQGRLGYGYTF. The V call is TRBV19, the J call TRBJ1-2; 10 nucleotides line up with TRBD1. The germline V gene has CDR1 LNHDA and CDR2 SQIVND (reference sequence). The J segment lost 4 bases and the V segment lost 5 bases, leaving 10 bases of the junction unmatched. This CDR3 has 16 amino acids.

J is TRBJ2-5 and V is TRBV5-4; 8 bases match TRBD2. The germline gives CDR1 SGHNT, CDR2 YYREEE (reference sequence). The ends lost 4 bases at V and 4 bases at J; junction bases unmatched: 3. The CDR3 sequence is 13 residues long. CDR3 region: CASSPGGGETQYF. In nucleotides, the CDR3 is TGTGCCAGCAGCCCGGGGGGGGGAGAGACCCAGTACTTC.